The 26 T cell receptor beta chains below were found in one sample sequenced in a study of cytomegalovirus exposure and HLA in healthy donors. The assay was immunoSEQ multiplex PCR, and TCRdb's table has in-frame clones only and misses some. The sample holds approximately 72,000 clones; about 93% are singletons and the top ten take under 0.75%. Sequencing was done on a sample of PBMCs. These receptors all stem from a woman younger than 30 in good health and CMV-seronegative.

In this sample, this clone turned up once. The genes are TRBV2 and TRBJ2-3; D unclear. Germline-derived CDR1 and CDR2 are SNHLY and FYNNEI. This CDR3 contains 12 residues. The ends were cut back, 8 bases at V and 1 base at J, with 7 bases in the middle. CDR3: CASEAGTDTQYF. The CDR3 bases are TGTGCCAGCGAGGCCGGCACAGATACGCAGTATTTT.

The genes are TRBV5-5 and TRBJ2-7; possibly TRBD2 for D (5 bases). The germline gives CDR1 SGHKS, CDR2 YYEKEE (reference sequence). CDR3 length: 14 amino acids. V gave up 0 bases and J gave up 2 bases, with 9 bases separating them. The CDR3 is CASSLVGSPYEQYF. The CDR3, as DNA: TGTGCCAGCAGCTTGGTTGGGAGCCCCTACGAGCAGTACTTC.

The chain has TRBV9 and TRBJ2-5, with D unresolved. Germline CDR1 SGDLS, CDR2 YYNGEE. This CDR3 is built from 14 residues. Trimming removed 0 bases from V and 2 bases from J, with 8 bases in between. The CDR3 spells CASSVDVRQETQYF. For the CDR3, the DNA is TGTGCCAGCAGCGTAGACGTGAGACAAGAGACCCAGTACTTC.

The CDR3 is CASSSGQGAFNSPLHF. As DNA, the CDR3 is TGTGCCAGCAGCTCGGGACAGGGGGCCTTTAATTCACCCCTCCACTTT. The chain joins TRBV7-9 to TRBJ1-6; 12 positions match TRBD1. In germline, CDR1 is SEHNR, CDR2 FQNEAQ (reference sequence). V lost 4 bases to trimming and J lost 6 bases; unmatched junction nucleotides: 4. There are 16 residues in the CDR3. Full variable domain (rest looked up from reference TRBV7-9 and TRBJ1-6): DTGVSQNPRHKITKRGQNVTFRCDPISEHNRLYWYRQTLGQGPEFLTYFQNEAQLEKSRLLSDRFSAERPKGSFSTLEIQRTEQGDSAMYLCASSSGQGAFNSPLHFGNGTRLTVT.

The genes are TRBV5-1 and TRBJ2-2; 7 bases are a match to TRBD1. With V trimmed by 1 base and J by 8 bases, 5 bases remained unmatched. CDR1 and CDR2 from the germline V gene are SGHRS and YFSETQ. CDR3 size: 14 residues. CDR3 in DNA: TGCGCCAGCAGCTTGTATACAGGGGTTGGGGAGCTGTTTTTT. Its translation is CASSLYTGVGELFF.

The chain employs TRBV5-4 and TRBJ1-1; tentatively, D is TRBD1 (6 bases). The germline V and J ends were trimmed by 4 bases and 4 bases, with 20 bases remaining between them. This CDR3 is 16 amino acids long. Germline-derived CDR1 and CDR2 are SGHNT and YYREEE (reference sequence). The CDR3, as DNA: TGTGCCAGCAGCCGCAGCTGGGGGGGGCGTAGCACTGAAGCTTTCTTT. Translated, it gives CASSRSWGGRSTEAFF.

The chain has TRBV7-9 and TRBJ1-6; TRBD1 matches 8 bases. Germline loops: CDR1 SEHNR, CDR2 FQNEAQ (reference sequence). Trimming at V came to 5 bases and at J to 5 bases, leaving 5 bases not matched to a gene. The CDR3 is 15 amino acids. In DNA form, the CDR3 reads TGTGCCAGCAGCAGGGGGACAGGCCATAATTCACCCCTCCACTTT. This gives the protein CASSRGTGHNSPLHF.

The V gene is TRBV5-4, the J gene TRBJ1-2, with D tentatively TRBD1 (5 bases). The V gene lost 3 bases and the J gene lost 4 bases, with 13 bases spanning the gap. The germline CDR1 and CDR2 sequences are SGHNT and YYREEE (reference sequence). This CDR3 is built from 14 residues. DNA for the CDR3: TGTGCCAGCAGCTCCCCCAGGGAAGGCTATGGCTACACCTTC. Translating it yields CASSSPREGYGYTF.

The chain is built from TRBV7-6 and TRBJ1-5, with a tentative D call TRBD1 (6 bases). CDR1 is SGHVS and CDR2 is FNYEAQ in the germline V gene. The CDR3 totals 15 residues. V lost 3 bases and J lost 0, with 9 bases in between. This chain's CDR3 is CASSFGTHSNQPQHF. Here the CDR3 DNA reads TGTGCCAGCAGCTTTGGGACACATAGCAATCAGCCCCAGCATTTT. Complete variable domain (other parts from reference TRBV7-6 and TRBJ1-5): GAGVSQSPRYKVTKRGQDVALRCDPISGHVSLYWYRQALGQGPEFLTYFNYEAQQDKSGLPNDRFSAERPEGSISTLTIQRTEQRDSAMYRCASSFGTHSNQPQHFGDGTRLSIL.

The chain carries TRBV9 and TRBJ2-1; D call uncertain. The V gene lost 0 bases and the J gene lost 5 bases, with 12 bases spanning the gap. The CDR3 is 15 residues long. Germline CDR1 reads SGDLS; CDR2 reads YYNGEE. CDR3 coding DNA: TGTGCCAGCAGCGTAGTACCGGGTCGTGACAATGAGCAGTTCTTC. Residues: CASSVVPGRDNEQFF.

The chain combines TRBV23-1 with TRBJ1-5, with 7 bases lining up with TRBD1. TRBV23-1 is recorded as an ORF, its role being uncertain. After removal of 6 bases from V and 2 bases from J, the junction contained 4 bases not matched to a gene. The length of the CDR3 is 14 residues. CDR3 coding DNA: TGCGCCAGCAGCCCCGGGACAGGCAATCAGCCCCAGCATTTT. This codes for CASSPGTGNQPQHF.

The chain links TRBV19 to TRBJ1-1, with 8 bases identical to TRBD1. V lost 5 bases and J lost 0; bases outside the gene matches: 5. CDR3 length: 15 residues. Germline-derived CDR1 and CDR2 are LNHDA and SQIVND (reference sequence). CDR3 in DNA: TGTGCCAGTAGTTCTCGGACAGGGCTGAACACTGAAGCTTTCTTT. Its protein product is CASSSRTGLNTEAFF.

CDR3 sequence (DNA): TGCGCCAGCAGCTTGAGCGACGGGCAGTTCTTC. Translating gives CASSLSDGQFF. This chain uses TRBV5-1 with TRBJ2-1; D is uncertain. The V and J ends lost 1 base and 12 bases respectively, with 8 bases between them. Per the germline V gene, CDR1 is SGHRS and CDR2 is YFSETQ. This CDR3 comprises 11 residues.

This chain uses TRBV5-6 with TRBJ2-3, with 10 bases matching TRBD2. Germline V lookup: CDR1 SGHDT, CDR2 YYEEEE. CDR3 length equals 16 residues. After removal of 0 bases from V and 1 base from J, the junction contained 2 bases not matched to a gene. DNA for the CDR3: TGTGCCAGCAGCTTGGCTAGCGGGGGACGCACAGATACGCAGTATTTT. Translation gives CASSLASGGRTDTQYF.

V is TRBV7-3 and J is TRBJ2-5, with a tentative D call TRBD1 (5 bases). V was shortened by 4 bases and J by 5 bases, with 5 bases between the two germline ends. The CDR3 runs to 11 residues. Germline CDR1 SGHTA, CDR2 FQGTGA. The CDR3 nucleotides are TGTGCCAGCAGCTCAGGGGAGACCCAGTACTTC. Translating it yields CASSSGETQYF.

The rearrangement joins TRBV5-1 to TRBJ2-3, with TRBD1 matching 10 bases. CDR3 size: 15 residues. The germline gives CDR1 SGHRS, CDR2 YFSETQ. V trimming: 6 bases; J trimming: 2 bases; junction bases outside the gene matches: 6. Here the CDR3 DNA reads TGCGCCAGCATCCCCGGACAGGGGGTCACAGATACGCAGTATTTT. Encoded protein: CASIPGQGVTDTQYF. The full variable domain, in which reference TRBV5-1 and TRBJ2-3 provide the parts outside the CDR3, is KAGVTQTPRYLIKTRGQQVTLSCSPISGHRSVSWYQQTPGQGLQFLFEYFSETQRNKGNFPGRFSGRQFSNSRSEMNVSTLELGDSALYLCASIPGQGVTDTQYFGPGTRLTVL.

The chain employs TRBV28 and TRBJ1-5, with 9 positions matching TRBD1. The V and J ends lost 3 bases and 2 bases, in that order; junction bases with no gene match: 8. In germline, CDR1 is MDHEN, CDR2 SYDVKM. The CDR3 covers 17 residues. CDR3 in amino acids: CASSFTGTGRRNQPQHF. The DNA of the CDR3 is TGTGCCAGCAGTTTCACCGGGACAGGGAGACGCAATCAGCCCCAGCATTTT.

This sequence joins TRBV7-8 and TRBJ2-7; D uncertain. Germline CDR1 SGHVS, CDR2 FQNEAQ. This CDR3 contains 15 residues. V was shortened by 1 base and J by 2 bases, with 12 bases between the two germline ends. This chain's CDR3 is CASSLELTSPYEQYF. CDR3 DNA: TGTGCCAGCAGCTTAGAGCTGACTTCCCCCTACGAGCAGTACTTC.

CDR3 sequence: CASSFGQGLYGYTF. The CDR3 nucleotides are TGTGCCAGCAGCTTCGGGCAGGGCCTCTATGGCTACACCTTC. The chain is built from TRBV7-8 and TRBJ1-2; D perhaps matches TRBD1 (5 bases). The CDR3 runs 14 residues. V was pared by 3 bases and J by 4 bases, with 12 bases between. Germline loops: CDR1 SGHVS, CDR2 FQNEAQ. Full variable domain (outside the CDR3, taken from reference TRBV7-8 and TRBJ1-2): GAGVSQSPRYKVAKRGQDVALRCDPISGHVSLFWYQQALGQGPEFLTYFQNEAQLDKSGLPSDRFFAERPEGSVSTLKIQRTQQEDSAVYLCASSFGQGLYGYTFGSGTRLTVV.

The chain joins TRBV18 to TRBJ2-6; 9 bases fit TRBD1. The CDR3 runs to 18 residues. V lost 3 bases, J lost 0 bases, and 6 bases stayed unmatched. Germline CDR1 is KGHSH and CDR2 is LQKENI. CDR3 sequence: CASSPPGTGSSGANVLTF. The CDR3, as DNA: TGTGCCAGCTCACCCCCCGGGACAGGGTCCTCTGGGGCCAACGTCCTGACTTTC.

This clone was recorded once. This sequence joins TRBV2 and TRBJ2-5; TRBD2 agrees at 8 bases. The CDR3 consists of 13 residues. V dropped 10 bases and J dropped 5; count of bases not matched to a gene: 9. Germline CDR1 and CDR2: SNHLY and FYNNEI. The CDR3 DNA reads as TGTGCCACGGGAGGGGGGGCCTGGGAGACCCAGTACTTC. Its translation: CATGGGAWETQYF.

This chain links TRBV13 with TRBJ2-3; 7 nucleotides match TRBD1. The CDR3 is made up of 20 amino acids. CDR1 is PRHDT, CDR2 FYEKMQ, per germline (reference sequence). Losses at the gene ends were 6 bases for V and 0 bases for J; bases not matched to a gene: 21. This CDR3 reads CASRSFYRGPLLTSTDTQYF. For the CDR3, the DNA is TGTGCCAGCAGGTCGTTTTACAGGGGACCTCTCCTTACTAGCACAGATACGCAGTATTTT.

The rearrangement joins TRBV13 to TRBJ1-2, with TRBD1 matching 9 bases. This CDR3 is 16 amino acids long. V gave up 5 bases and J gave up 6 bases; unmatched junction bases: 13. Germline V gene lookup returns CDR1 PRHDT and CDR2 FYEKMQ (reference sequence). CDR3 residues: CASSAHGQGPVNGYTF. The CDR3 DNA reads as TGTGCCAGCAGCGCCCATGGACAGGGGCCCGTTAATGGCTACACCTTC.

The chain combines TRBV5-1 with TRBJ1-3; 8 bases fit TRBD1. Looked up from germline, CDR1 is SGHRS and CDR2 is YFSETQ. V was pared by 4 bases and J by 4 bases, with 4 bases of the junction left unmatched. The CDR3 has 14 amino acids. The CDR3 DNA reads TGCGCCAGCAGCCCGGGACAGGCCGGAAACACCATATATTTT. Protein sequence: CASSPGQAGNTIYF.

This chain uses TRBV27 with TRBJ2-1; 7 bases are shared with TRBD1. This CDR3 has 13 residues. Germline CDR1 MNHEY, CDR2 SMNVEV (reference sequence). J was trimmed by 9 bases and V by 4 bases; bases with no gene match: 6. The CDR3 reads CASSSYGTVEQFF. The CDR3 coding sequence is TGTGCCAGCAGTTCTTACGGGACAGTTGAGCAGTTCTTC.

The chain uses TRBV5-4 and TRBJ2-2, with D possibly matching TRBD1 (6 bases). V was cut by 2 bases and J by 4 bases, with 9 bases left in between. Germline values: CDR1 SGHNT, CDR2 YYREEE (reference sequence). There are 14 residues in the CDR3. In nucleotides, the CDR3 is TGTGCCAGCAGCTTTATGGGGGCCACCGGGGAGCTGTTTTTT. Protein: CASSFMGATGELFF. Filled out from reference TRBV5-4 and TRBJ2-2, the complete variable domain reads ETGVTQSPTHLIKTRGQQVTLRCSSQSGHNTVSWYQQALGQGPQFIFQYYREEENGRGNFPPRFSGLQFPNYSSELNVNALELDDSALYLCASSFMGATGELFFGEGSRLTVL.